The rows below give T cell receptor beta chains drawn from one sample of a study of blood T cells in healthy people across ages. TCRdb called the 5' RACE reads again in MiXCR, with one record for every CDR3 protein. The sample contains approximately 1.5 million distinct CDR3 sequences, approximately 43% of which appear only once. The sample taken for sequencing was blood. These receptors were taken from a woman aged 18-35 years in good health. Both conserved end residues are trimmed from each CDR3.

v_call cdr3_aa
TRBV5-1 ASSLAAGLAGGPYNEQF
TRBV4-1 ASSQIIGTGSFAF
TRBV19 ASSMQGIEQY
TRBV28 ASSPLGPSYEQY
TRBV15 ATSTTGTGTEAF
TRBV11-2 ASSFSGGSEQF
TRBV4-1 ASSTPRMSSYNEQF
TRBV6-6 ASTNDRAYEQY
TRBV30 AGSTNYEQY
TRBV3-1 ASSQLQGLYGYT
TRBV6-2/TRBV6-3 ASRDMAGGANVLT
TRBV20-1 SARVVQSSCNEQF
TRBV20-1 SARQGAPTEAF
TRBV10-3 AAGSLNEQF
TRBV9 ASSAAQGNTEAF
TRBV7-2 ASSQQGSGYGHT
TRBV12-3/TRBV12-4 ASSLGGSSTEAF
TRBV27 ASSFGSGGSPLH
TRBV6-6 ASRQGTVSMNTEAF
TRBV11-2 ASLGQGAYNEQF
TRBV5-6 ASSFSTGSTDTQY
TRBV6-5 ASRKVPDTQY
TRBV29-1 SALSGSSVNEQY
TRBV27 ASRGRPGSLNTEAF
TRBV20-1 SAPLGGRLNNEQY
TRBV9 ASSVGTSSYNEQF
TRBV29-1 SVLPGLQETQY
TRBV4-3 ASSLSGGAGYEQY
TRBV20-1 SASDHPNTEAF
TRBV6-6 ASSQTGQGAYGYT
TRBV15 ATSRELASDTGELF
TRBV2 ASSAHRGAGNTIY
TRBV12-3/TRBV12-4 ASSFDRVSNEQF
TRBV2 ASTAPGTGGNQPQH
TRBV20-1 SAGPPSGAYNEQF
TRBV10-3 AIRTTGTEAF
TRBV2 ASSDVGLALEQY
TRBV20-1 SARGGSPKTQY
TRBV25-1 ASSELAILGKREGTDTQY
TRBV20-1 SAREAGGVEQF
TRBV7-2 ASSLASRTDTQY
TRBV20-1 SALIRGEVSYGYT
TRBV11-2 ASRPTGAHEQF
TRBV28 ASSQTGREVRDTQY
TRBV20-1 SARDRSGPQY
TRBV11-1 ASSLGTGRSYNEQY